What follows are 24 T cell receptor beta chains derived from one specimen sequenced in a study of T cells after yellow fever vaccination. TCRdb re-called the 5' RACE reads with MiXCR, one entry per CDR3 protein. The data contain 200,000 to 300,000 distinct CDR3 sequences, roughly 6.2% of them singletons. The specimen was CD4+ T cells sorted from PBMCs, collected on the day of the yellow fever booster vaccination. Receptor source: a man under 40 who received the YFV17D yellow fever vaccine.

In its sample, this clonotype was seen many times. This sequence joins TRBV29-1 and TRBJ2-1, with a possible D match to TRBD2 (6 bases). This CDR3 spans 14 amino acids. The germline V gene encodes CDR1 SQVTM and CDR2 ANQGSEA. The germline V and J ends were trimmed by 8 bases and 4 bases, with 18 bases remaining between them. The chain's CDR3 is CSPASAGTYNEQFF. As DNA, the CDR3 is TGCAGCCCCGCCTCCGCGGGAACGTACAATGAGCAGTTCTTC.

The CDR3 loop reads CASSLSGTGGYEQYF. The CDR3 DNA follows: TGTGCCAGCAGTTTAAGCGGGACAGGGGGCTACGAGCAGTACTTC. The chain employs TRBV6-5 and TRBJ2-7, with TRBD1 matching 11 bases. The V gene's germline CDR1 is MNHEY and CDR2 SVGAGI. V gave up 4 bases and J gave up 3 bases; unmatched junction bases: 5. The CDR3 extends over 15 amino acids.

The chain carries TRBV5-1 and TRBJ2-3; D is uncertain. V lost 4 bases to trimming and J lost 4 bases, with 13 bases between them. The V gene's germline CDR1 is SGHRS and CDR2 YFSETQ. The CDR3 runs to 14 residues. The CDR3 spells CASSPASMSDTQYF. The CDR3 DNA reads as TGCGCCAGCAGCCCCGCGTCAATGTCAGATACGCAGTATTTT. The full variable domain, its missing parts supplied by reference TRBV5-1 and TRBJ2-3, is KAGVTQTPRYLIKTRGQQVTLSCSPISGHRSVSWYQQTPGQGLQFLFEYFSETQRNKGNFPGRFSGRQFSNSRSEMNVSTLELGDSALYLCASSPASMSDTQYFGPGTRLTVL.

This clonotype turned up a few times. The chain employs TRBV27 and TRBJ1-6; no definite D call. Trimming left V 3 bases short and J 7 bases short, with 10 bases between. CDR1 is MNHEY and CDR2 is SMNVEV in the germline V gene (reference sequence). The CDR3 runs to 14 residues. CDR3 DNA sequence: TGTGCCAGCAGTTTGCCGGGTTTCAATTCACCCCTCCACTTT. It codes for CASSLPGFNSPLHF.

This chain uses TRBV6-1 with TRBJ2-3; 7 bases agree with TRBD2. The CDR3 length is 15 residues. Germline V gene lookup returns CDR1 MNHNS and CDR2 SASEGT. V shed 4 bases and J 2 bases; nucleotides not matched to a gene: 6. CDR3 sequence reads: CASSGRGLNTDTQYF. The CDR3 DNA reads as TGTGCCAGCAGTGGGAGGGGACTAAACACAGATACGCAGTATTTT.

This clonotype was observed many times. The rearrangement uses TRBV10-3 and TRBJ1-6, with D unresolved. V lost 4 bases, J lost 4 bases, and 14 bases lay in between. The CDR3 runs 16 residues. The germline V gene encodes CDR1 ENHRY and CDR2 SYGVKD. The CDR3 sequence: CAISGGQDSYNSPLHF. In nucleotides, the CDR3 is TGTGCCATCAGTGGAGGTCAGGACTCTTATAATTCACCCCTCCACTTT.

This clonotype was observed at least ten times. This sequence joins TRBV5-1 and TRBJ2-1, with D uncertain. The V gene lost 1 base and the J gene lost 0 bases, with 5 bases spanning the gap. CDR1 and CDR2 (germline): SGHRS, YFSETQ. This CDR3 contains 14 residues. The CDR3 spells CASSLSFSYNEQFF. CDR3 DNA sequence: TGCGCCAGCAGCTTGTCGTTCTCCTACAATGAGCAGTTCTTC. Combining the CDR3 with reference TRBV5-1 and TRBJ2-1 gives the whole variable domain KAGVTQTPRYLIKTRGQQVTLSCSPISGHRSVSWYQQTPGQGLQFLFEYFSETQRNKGNFPGRFSGRQFSNSRSEMNVSTLELGDSALYLCASSLSFSYNEQFFGPGTRLTVL.

The chain couples TRBV6-5 to TRBJ2-7; D uncertain. Trimming removed 2 bases from V and 7 bases from J, with 9 bases in between. The CDR3 has 12 amino acids. Per the germline V gene, CDR1 is MNHEY and CDR2 is SVGAGI. CDR3 region: CASSYPPEEQYF. DNA for the CDR3: TGTGCCAGCAGTTACCCCCCCGAGGAGCAGTACTTC.

A few counts support this clonotype. The chain links TRBV6-1 to TRBJ1-3, with D possibly being TRBD1 (6 bases). CDR3 size: 15 residues. V was trimmed by 6 bases and J by 4 bases, leaving 16 bases between them. Germline CDR1 reads MNHNS; CDR2 reads SASEGT. CDR3: CASSLGTGPGNTIYF. The CDR3 coding sequence is TGTGCCAGCAGCCTCGGAACAGGGCCCGGAAACACCATATATTTT.

The V gene is TRBV6-1, the J gene TRBJ2-1, with 7 nucleotides matching TRBD2. With V trimmed by 8 bases and J by 3 bases, 7 bases remained unmatched. Germline V gene sequence: CDR1 MNHNS, CDR2 SASEGT. This CDR3 contains 14 residues. For the CDR3, the DNA is TGTGCCAGCCGGGTGGCGGGAGTCTACAATGAGCAGTTCTTC. It codes for CASRVAGVYNEQFF.

This clonotype was observed a few times. The gene calls are TRBV30 and TRBJ1-5, with TRBD1 as a possible D gene (6 bases). With 5 bases removed from V and 0 bases from J, the gap between germline ends came to 11 bases. Germline assignment: CDR1 GTSNPN and CDR2 SVGIG (reference sequence). This CDR3 has 14 amino acids. DNA of the CDR3: TGTGCCTGGCGGGGGCAGTTTAGCAATCAGCCCCAGCATTTT. This translates into CAWRGQFSNQPQHF. The variable domain in full, completed from reference TRBV30 and TRBJ1-5, reads SQTIHQWPATLVQPVGSPLSLECTVEGTSNPNLYWYRQAAGRGLQLLFYSVGIGQISSEVPQNLSASRPQDRQFILSSKKLLLSDSGFYLCAWRGQFSNQPQHFGDGTRLSIL.

Many counts were recorded for this clonotype. The chain couples TRBV20-1 to TRBJ2-1, with 7 bases aligning to TRBD1. Germline loops: CDR1 DFQATT, CDR2 SNEGSKA (reference sequence). The J segment lost 6 bases and the V segment lost 6 bases, leaving 8 bases of the junction unmatched. The CDR3 totals 13 residues. The CDR3: CSATGTDRNEQFF. The CDR3 DNA reads as TGCAGTGCGACCGGGACAGATCGCAATGAGCAGTTCTTC.

This clonotype came up many times. The V gene is TRBV3-1, the J gene TRBJ2-2, with 11 bases fitting TRBD2. V was pared by 3 bases and J by 6 bases, with 3 bases of the junction left unmatched. This CDR3 spans 15 amino acids. Looked up from germline, CDR1 is LGHDT and CDR2 is YNNKEL (reference sequence). The CDR3 nucleotides are TGTGCCAGCAGCCACTCTAGCGGGAGGCCCGGGGAGCTGTTTTTT. Protein product: CASSHSSGRPGELFF. The full variable domain, with the rest looked up from reference TRBV3-1 and TRBJ2-2, is DTAVSQTPKYLVTQMGNDKSIKCEQNLGHDTMYWYKQDSKKFLKIMFSYNNKELIINETVPNRFSPKSPDKAHLNLHINSLELGDSAVYFCASSHSSGRPGELFFGEGSRLTVL.

This chain connects TRBV15 to TRBJ1-2, with D possibly matching TRBD1 (6 bases). The CDR3 covers 12 residues. CDR1 is LNHNV and CDR2 is YYDKDF in the germline V gene (reference sequence). The V end lost 5 bases, the J end lost 6 bases, and 10 bases lay between the germline ends. This chain's CDR3 is CATSAGDDGYTF. The CDR3 DNA reads as TGTGCCACCAGCGCAGGGGACGATGGCTACACCTTC.

This clonotype was counted a few times. The chain uses TRBV20-1 and TRBJ2-7; TRBD1 aligns across 8 bases. CDR3 size: 15 residues. Germline values: CDR1 DFQATT, CDR2 SNEGSKA (reference sequence). Trimming cost V 0 bases and J 5 bases; bases outside gene matches: 9. This chain's CDR3 is CSAREADRASHEQYF. The CDR3 region has the DNA TGCAGTGCTAGAGAGGCGGACAGGGCGTCCCACGAGCAGTACTTC.

This sequence joins TRBV5-1 and TRBJ2-7; 7 positions match TRBD1. The germline V gene encodes CDR1 SGHRS and CDR2 YFSETQ. The CDR3 contains 14 residues. The trim removed 4 bases at V and 2 bases at J, leaving 6 bases unmatched. CDR3 residues: CASSQSGGPYEQYF. The CDR3 nucleotides are TGCGCCAGCAGCCAATCAGGGGGACCCTACGAGCAGTACTTC.

This rearrangement joins TRBV15 to TRBJ2-1; 10 nucleotides match TRBD2. This CDR3 spans 20 amino acids. V dropped 0 bases and J dropped 4; count of bases not matched to a gene: 15. Germline CDR1 reads LNHNV; CDR2 reads YYDKDF (reference sequence). The CDR3 DNA reads TGTGCCACCAGCAGAGAGGGCAAGGTTTCAGGACTAGCGGTTTACAATGAGCAGTTCTTC. Protein: CATSREGKVSGLAVYNEQFF.

The V gene is TRBV18, the J gene TRBJ2-2, with no clear D. Trimming stripped 2 bases from V and 4 bases from J, with 17 bases between. Germline CDR1 is KGHSH and CDR2 is LQKENI. The CDR3 has 17 amino acids. The CDR3 region has the DNA TGTGCCAGCTCACCAGAAATAGTTTCGTCTGGCACCGGGGAGCTGTTTTTT. Translating it yields CASSPEIVSSGTGELFF.

This sequence joins TRBV5-1 and TRBJ2-1; TRBD2 agrees at 9 bases. With V trimmed by 3 bases and J by 2 bases, 6 bases remained unmatched. In germline, CDR1 is SGHRS, CDR2 YFSETQ. This CDR3 contains 16 residues. The CDR3 spells CASSSRTSVTYNEQFF. The CDR3 nucleotides read TGCGCCAGCAGCTCCAGGACTAGCGTCACCTACAATGAGCAGTTCTTC. The full variable domain, completed using reference TRBV5-1 and TRBJ2-1, is KAGVTQTPRYLIKTRGQQVTLSCSPISGHRSVSWYQQTPGQGLQFLFEYFSETQRNKGNFPGRFSGRQFSNSRSEMNVSTLELGDSALYLCASSSRTSVTYNEQFFGPGTRLTVL.

This clonotype has ten or more counts. The CDR3: CASSDRGTLEQYF. As DNA, the CDR3 is TGCGCCAGCAGTGATCGCGGCACCCTCGAGCAGTACTTC. The V and J genes are TRBV10-2 and TRBJ2-7; D gene uncertain. The CDR3 length is 13 residues. Trimming left V 3 bases short and J 6 bases short, with 12 bases between. Germline V gene lookup returns CDR1 WSHSY and CDR2 SAAADI.

The chain joins TRBV24-1 to TRBJ2-3; 11 bases map to TRBD1. CDR3 size: 15 residues. In germline, CDR1 is KGHDR, CDR2 SFDVKD. Trimming cost V 7 bases and J 3 bases; bases outside gene matches: 5. CDR3: CATSGGQGVTDTQYF. As DNA, the CDR3 is TGTGCCACCAGCGGGGGACAGGGGGTAACAGATACGCAGTATTTT.

Turning to this clonotype: A junction end diverges from the germline sequence, so it may reflect a read error. The V and J genes are TRBV7-3 and TRBJ2-3; either TRBD1 or TRBD2 may fit D (5 bases each). The germline CDR1 and CDR2 sequences are SGHTA and FQGTGA. This CDR3 contains 17 residues. The CDR3 spells CGSSSPEGEKRGDTQYF. CDR3 sequence (DNA): TGTGGCAGCAGCTCCCCCGAGGGAGAAAAGAGGGGAGATACGCAGTATTTT.

This clonotype was counted at least ten times. The chain has TRBV12-3 or TRBV12-4 and TRBJ2-3; D possibly corresponds to TRBD2 (6 bases). Trimming stripped 2 bases from V and 0 bases from J, with 24 bases between. The CDR3 is made up of 20 amino acids. The CDR3 bases are TGTGCCAGCAGTTTATCTTACAGGCGTGGTCTAGCGACCAGCACAGATACGCAGTATTTT. Translated: CASSLSYRRGLATSTDTQYF.

CDR3 region: CSACSGPNEQFF. CDR3 bases: TGCAGTGCTTGCAGCGGGCCAAATGAGCAGTTCTTC. The genes are TRBV20-1 and TRBJ2-1; tentative D call: TRBD2 (6 bases). Germline V lookup: CDR1 DFQATT, CDR2 SNEGSKA (reference sequence). The CDR3 has 12 amino acids. With 5 bases removed from V and 7 bases from J, the gap between germline ends came to 12 bases.